This paragraph reports one T cell receptor (beta chain). Antigen unknown. The entry originates in a study of CD8 T cells in ankylosing spondylitis. General study points: Reportedly, matched ankylosing spondylitis synovial fluid was significantly enriched for disease-linked clones. Past research had described some motif variants in reactive arthritis synovial fluid and blood. About 8 highly homologous variants made up a TCR beta motif, and this motif appeared characteristic of ankylosing spondylitis blood.

CDR1 is SGDLS, CDR2 YYNGEE, per germline. The CDR3 has 17 residues. V was clipped by 0 bases and J by 3 bases; unmatched bases: 8. MiXCR was run by TCRdb on the 5' RACE reads, yielding one entry per CDR3 protein. The table shows some 400,000 distinct CDR3 sequences, with 20% to 25% occurring only once. This sequence joins TRBV9 and TRBJ2-5, with TRBD2 matching over 10 bases. Sequenced sample: blood, either unsorted or a sorted T cell fraction (not recorded which). This TCR was recovered from a male donor with ankylosing spondylitis. The chain's CDR3 is CASSVGSLAGGEETQYF. CDR3 bases: TGTGCCAGCAGCGTAGGATCATTAGCGGGAGGTGAAGAGACCCAGTACTTC.